Each of the 21 T cell receptor beta chains below was sequenced from the same sample in a study of spatial heterogeneity in lung cancer. General study findings and limits: Mutation tallies in tumors tracked expanded intratumoral alpha and beta TCR counts.

One entry per CDR3 protein results from TCRdb running MiXCR on the 5' RACE reads. The table lists 9,500 to 13,000 distinct CDR3 sequences, under 8.5% of them singletons, with 15% to 20% in the top ten. These receptors' targets are unknown. As for time point: sample taken at primary tumor resection. Sample: lung tumor tissue, taken at surgery. These TCRs come from a male donor with early-stage non-small cell lung cancer.

At least ten counts were recorded for this clonotype. The chain is built from TRBV5-4 and TRBJ2-7, with D maybe TRBD2 (5 bases). Deletions cut 7 bases from V and 2 bases from J, with 13 bases between. The CDR3 contains 13 residues. Germline V gene sequence: CDR1 SGHNT, CDR2 YYREEE (reference sequence). The CDR3 region has the DNA TGTGCCAGCCGGAGGAGCGGAACCTACGAGCAGTACTTC. Translating it yields CASRRSGTYEQYF.

This clonotype appeared many times. The gene calls are TRBV29-1 and TRBJ2-3, with no clear D. The CDR3 totals 12 residues. Germline V gene data show CDR1 as SQVTM and CDR2 as ANQGSEA. V lost 3 bases to trimming and J lost 3 bases, with 7 bases between them. The CDR3 protein is CSVDQGTDTQYF. For the CDR3, the DNA is TGCAGCGTTGACCAAGGGACAGATACGCAGTATTTT.

This clonotype is medium-sized by share. This chain links TRBV28 with TRBJ2-6, with D uncertain. The CDR3 totals 13 residues. The germline CDR1 and CDR2 sequences are MDHEN and SYDVKM. Between the trimmed V and J ends, which lost 3 bases and 4 bases, there was a span of 4 bases. The CDR3, as DNA: TGTGCCAGCAGTTTGAGGGGGGCCAACGTCCTGACTTTC. This encodes CASSLRGANVLTF.

The chain employs TRBV11-2 and TRBJ2-5, with 10 bases matching TRBD2. Germline CDR1 and CDR2: SGHAT and FQNNGV. The junction had 11 bases not matched to a gene; V was cut back by 8 bases and J by 5 bases. The CDR3 has 15 amino acids. The CDR3: CASGMSGGAGETQYF. The DNA for the CDR3 is TGTGCCAGCGGTATGAGCGGGGGGGCCGGTGAGACCCAGTACTTC. Based on the CDR3 plus reference TRBV11-2 and TRBJ2-5, the full variable domain is EAGVAQSPRYKIIEKRQSVAFWCNPISGHATLYWYQQILGQGPKLLIQFQNNGVVDDSQLPKDRFSAERLKGVDSTLKIQPAKLEDSAVYLCASGMSGGAGETQYFGPGTRLLVL.

This clonotype was seen many times. The rearrangement links TRBV18 to TRBJ1-4; D is undetermined. The CDR3 contains 14 residues. CDR1 and CDR2 (germline): KGHSH, LQKENI. V lost 1 base and J 1 base, leaving 4 bases between the germline ends. CDR3 protein: CASSPRGTNEKLFF. The CDR3 DNA is TGTGCCAGCTCACCACGGGGAACTAATGAAAAACTGTTTTTT.

This clonotype showed up many times. V and J are TRBV5-1 and TRBJ1-1; D not certain. The V end was cut by 0 bases, the J end by 0 bases, with 6 bases between. The CDR3 is 14 amino acids. The V gene's germline CDR1 is SGHRS and CDR2 YFSETQ. CDR3 protein: CASSLGGLNTEAFF. The DNA for the CDR3 is TGCGCCAGCAGCTTGGGCGGCCTGAACACTGAAGCTTTCTTT.

A remark on this clonotype: This may be a read error: a much more frequent sequence differs by one nucleotide. This chain connects TRBV2 to TRBJ2-2; no definite D call. CDR3 length equals 14 residues. V shed 6 bases and J shed 3 bases, with 11 bases lying between them. CDR1 is SNHLY, CDR2 FYNNEI, per germline. The CDR3 loop reads CASRPNGDTGELFF. CDR3 sequence (DNA): TGTGCCAGCAGACCGAACGGAGACACCGGGGAGCTGTTTTTT.

This clonotype was observed a few times. V usage is TRBV30 and J usage is TRBJ2-7, with 11 bases identical to TRBD2. Looked up from germline, CDR1 is GTSNPN and CDR2 is SVGIG (reference sequence). J was trimmed by 2 bases and V by 5 bases; bases with no gene match: 8. The CDR3 covers 15 residues. CDR3 bases: TGTGCCTGGGGACCGGGACTAGCGGCTACCTACGAGCAGTACTTC. Protein: CAWGPGLAATYEQYF.

This clonotype was picked up a small number of times. The chain recombines TRBV7-2 with TRBJ1-6; D gene unclear. V dropped 4 bases and J dropped 5 bases, with 12 bases sitting between them. The germline V gene encodes CDR1 SGHTA and CDR2 FQGNSA. This CDR3 has 15 amino acids. This CDR3 reads CASSSLLLDNSPLHF. CDR3 sequence (DNA): TGTGCCAGCAGCTCCCTGTTACTAGATAATTCACCCCTCCACTTT.

This clonotype was found a few times. V usage is TRBV7-9 and J usage is TRBJ2-7, with 8 bases that match TRBD1. The germline CDR1 and CDR2 sequences are SEHNR and FQNEAQ (reference sequence). Germline trimming cut 8 bases from V and 0 bases from J; bases unmatched to any gene: 3. The CDR3 has 13 amino acids. The CDR3 is CASDRGPSYEQYF. CDR3 sequence (DNA): TGTGCCAGCGACAGGGGACCCTCCTACGAGCAGTACTTC.

A few counts support this clonotype. The chain has TRBV9 and TRBJ2-2; 7 positions agree with TRBD1. The CDR3 is made up of 15 amino acids. Germline values: CDR1 SGDLS, CDR2 YYNGEE. Trimming took 5 bases from V and 4 from J; bases not matched to a gene: 8. The CDR3 region is CASSSGQKLTGELFF. CDR3 nucleotides: TGTGCCAGCAGTTCGGGACAGAAACTCACCGGGGAGCTGTTTTTT. Variable domain in full (rest from reference TRBV9 and TRBJ2-2): DSGVTQTPKHLITATGQRVTLRCSPRSGDLSVYWYQQSLDQGLQFLIQYYNGEERAKGNILERFSAQQFPDLHSELNLSSLELGDSALYFCASSSGQKLTGELFFGEGSRLTVL.

This clonotype was observed many times. The gene calls are TRBV5-1 and TRBJ2-6, with D hard to call. V was pared by 0 bases and J by 0 bases, with 4 bases between. From germline, CDR1 is SGHRS and CDR2 YFSETQ. The CDR3 is 15 residues long. For the CDR3, the DNA is TGCGCCAGCAGCTTGGCCAACTCTGGGGCCAACGTCCTGACTTTC. Residues: CASSLANSGANVLTF.

By its share, this clonotype is medium-sized. The rearrangement uses TRBV7-3 and TRBJ2-1; unclear D gene. CDR3 length: 14 amino acids. Trimming pared 5 bases from V and 5 bases from J, leaving 13 bases between. Looked up from germline, CDR1 is SGHTA and CDR2 is FQGTGA. CDR3 nucleotide sequence: TGTGCCAGCAGCGTTAGTTGGTCCAACAATGAGCAGTTCTTC. Its translation: CASSVSWSNNEQFF.

This clonotype occurred many times. The genes are TRBV27 and TRBJ1-1; 8 bases map to TRBD1. The V and J ends lost 3 bases and 2 bases, in that order; junction bases with no gene match: 14. The CDR3 is 18 residues long. Germline V CDR1 and CDR2: MNHEY, SMNVEV (reference sequence). CDR3 sequence reads: CASSFSVEGQGGNTEAFF. The CDR3 coding sequence is TGTGCCAGCAGTTTTAGCGTCGAAGGACAGGGTGGTAACACTGAAGCTTTCTTT.

The gene calls are TRBV10-3 and TRBJ2-1; 7 bases map to TRBD2. Germline V gives CDR1 ENHRY, CDR2 SYGVKD. This CDR3 comprises 10 residues. V lost 8 bases to trimming and J lost 13 bases; unmatched junction nucleotides: 5. CDR3 bases: TGTGCCATCGGGGACTACGACCAGTTCTTC. Amino acid sequence: CAIGDYDQFF.

This clonotype is termed medium-sized. V is TRBV5-1 and J is TRBJ2-5; 7 bases match TRBD2. The CDR3 is 11 amino acids. The V segment lost 5 bases and the J segment 8 bases; nucleotides outside the gene matches: 3. The V gene's germline CDR1 is SGHRS and CDR2 YFSETQ. The CDR3 coding sequence is TGCGCCAGCAGGGCTAGCGGCACCCAGTACTTC. It encodes CASRASGTQYF.

In its sample, this clonotype was seen a few times. The CDR3 region has the DNA TGTGCCAGCAGCCCCAGAGCGGGAACCTACAATGAGCAGTTCTTC. This encodes CASSPRAGTYNEQFF. The chain uses TRBV4-2 and TRBJ2-1; 7 bases are shared with TRBD2. The J segment lost 2 bases and the V segment lost 4 bases, leaving 5 bases of the junction unmatched. CDR3 length: 15 residues. Germline-derived CDR1 and CDR2 are LGHNA and YNFKEQ.

Many counts were recorded for this clonotype. The rearrangement links TRBV7-2 to TRBJ1-3, with D maybe TRBD1 (5 bases). V was clipped by 5 bases and J by 0 bases, with 8 bases between them. The germline gives CDR1 SGHTA, CDR2 FQGNSA. The CDR3 runs 14 residues. The CDR3 nucleotides read TGTGCCAGCAGCCTGACAGCCTCTGGAAACACCATATATTTT. Its translation: CASSLTASGNTIYF.

The V and J genes are TRBV2 and TRBJ2-3; a weak D match, TRBD1 (6 bases). Germline V gene sequence: CDR1 SNHLY, CDR2 FYNNEI. CDR3 length: 13 residues. Trimming left V 5 bases short and J 4 bases short, with 10 bases between. CDR3 sequence reads: CASSYRDADTQYF. The CDR3 DNA follows: TGTGCCAGCAGTTACAGGGATGCAGATACGCAGTATTTT.

This clonotype was counted many times. V usage is TRBV29-1 and J usage is TRBJ2-7; TRBD2 aligns across 10 bases. CDR3 length equals 14 residues. Germline CDR1 is SQVTM and CDR2 is ANQGSEA. V dropped 4 bases and J dropped 3; count of bases not matched to a gene: 6. CDR3 in DNA: TGCAGCGTTGGGGCTAGCGGGAGTTTCTACGAGCAGTACTTC. This sequence encodes CSVGASGSFYEQYF.

This clonotype was observed at least ten times. The V and J genes are TRBV6-5 and TRBJ2-2; maybe TRBD2 (6 bases). Trimming shortened V by 5 bases and J by 3 bases, and 19 bases separated the two germline ends. The CDR3 has 17 residues. Per the germline V gene, CDR1 is MNHEY and CDR2 is SVGAGI. The CDR3, as DNA: TGTGCCAGCAGTCATCTATGGTGGAGGGAGGACACCGGGGAGCTGTTTTTT. It is translated as CASSHLWWREDTGELFF.